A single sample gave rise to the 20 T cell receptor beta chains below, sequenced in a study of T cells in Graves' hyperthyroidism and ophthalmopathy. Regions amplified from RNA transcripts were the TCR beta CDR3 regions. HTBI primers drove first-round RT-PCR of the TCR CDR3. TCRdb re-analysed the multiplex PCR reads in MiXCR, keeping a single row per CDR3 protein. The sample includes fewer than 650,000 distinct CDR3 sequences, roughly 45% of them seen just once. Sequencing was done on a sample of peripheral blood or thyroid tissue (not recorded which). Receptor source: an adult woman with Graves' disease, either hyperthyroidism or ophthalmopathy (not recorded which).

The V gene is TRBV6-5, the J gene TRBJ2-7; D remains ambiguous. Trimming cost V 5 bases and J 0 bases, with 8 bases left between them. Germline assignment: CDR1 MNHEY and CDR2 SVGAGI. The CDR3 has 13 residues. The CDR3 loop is CASSQSLSYEQYF. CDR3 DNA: TGTGCCAGCAGTCAAAGCCTCTCCTACGAGCAGTACTTC.

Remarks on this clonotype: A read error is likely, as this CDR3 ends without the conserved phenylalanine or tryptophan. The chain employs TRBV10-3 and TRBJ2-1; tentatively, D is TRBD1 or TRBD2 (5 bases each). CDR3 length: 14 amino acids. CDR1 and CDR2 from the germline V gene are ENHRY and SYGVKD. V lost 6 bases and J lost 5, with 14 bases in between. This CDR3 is CAIRDRGSDNEQFL. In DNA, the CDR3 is TGTGCCATCAGAGATAGGGGTAGCGACAATGAGCAGTTCCTC.

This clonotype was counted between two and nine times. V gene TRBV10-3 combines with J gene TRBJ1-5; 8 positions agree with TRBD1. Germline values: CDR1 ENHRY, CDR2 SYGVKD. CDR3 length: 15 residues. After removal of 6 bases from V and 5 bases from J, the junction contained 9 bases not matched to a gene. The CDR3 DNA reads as TGTGCCATCAGGGGAGGACAGGGTGGAGATCAGCCCCAGCATTTT. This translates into CAIRGGQGGDQPQHF.

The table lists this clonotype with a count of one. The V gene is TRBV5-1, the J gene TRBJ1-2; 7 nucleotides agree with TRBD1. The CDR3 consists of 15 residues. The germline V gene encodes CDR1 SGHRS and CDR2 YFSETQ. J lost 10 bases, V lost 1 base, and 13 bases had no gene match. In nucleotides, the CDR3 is TGCGCCAGCAGCTTGTCTATGGGACAGCCCCTAGCCTACACCTTC. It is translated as CASSLSMGQPLAYTF.

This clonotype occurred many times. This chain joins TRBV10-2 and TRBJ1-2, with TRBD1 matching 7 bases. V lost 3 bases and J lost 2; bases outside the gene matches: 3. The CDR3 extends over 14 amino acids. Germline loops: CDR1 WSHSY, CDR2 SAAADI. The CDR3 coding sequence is TGCGCCAGCAGTGACCGACAGGGCAACTATGGCTACACCTTC. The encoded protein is CASSDRQGNYGYTF.

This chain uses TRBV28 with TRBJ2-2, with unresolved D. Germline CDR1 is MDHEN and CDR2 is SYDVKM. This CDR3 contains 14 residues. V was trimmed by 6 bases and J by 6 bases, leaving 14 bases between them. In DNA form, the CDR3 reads TGTGCCAGCAGCCACCCCAGGCCTGCCGGGGAGCTGTTTTTT. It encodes CASSHPRPAGELFF.

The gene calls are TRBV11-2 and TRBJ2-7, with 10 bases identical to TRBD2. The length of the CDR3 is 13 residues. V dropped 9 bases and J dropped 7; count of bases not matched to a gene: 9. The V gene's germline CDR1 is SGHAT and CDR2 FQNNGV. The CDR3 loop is CASASGRFNEQYF. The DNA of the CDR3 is TGTGCCAGTGCTAGCGGGAGATTCAATGAGCAGTACTTC.

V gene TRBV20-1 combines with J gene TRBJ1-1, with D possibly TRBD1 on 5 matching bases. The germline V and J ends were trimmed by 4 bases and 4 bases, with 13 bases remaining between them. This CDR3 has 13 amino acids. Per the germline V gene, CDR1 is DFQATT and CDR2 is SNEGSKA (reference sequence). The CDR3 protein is CSANGGVGTEAFF. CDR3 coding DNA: TGCAGTGCTAACGGGGGTGTGGGCACTGAAGCTTTCTTT.

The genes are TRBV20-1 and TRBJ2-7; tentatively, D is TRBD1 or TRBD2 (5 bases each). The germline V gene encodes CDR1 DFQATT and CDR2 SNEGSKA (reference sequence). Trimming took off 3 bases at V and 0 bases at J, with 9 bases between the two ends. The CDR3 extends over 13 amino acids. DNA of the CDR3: TGCAGTGCTAGTGACGGGGCCTCCTACGAGCAGTACTTC. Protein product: CSASDGASYEQYF.

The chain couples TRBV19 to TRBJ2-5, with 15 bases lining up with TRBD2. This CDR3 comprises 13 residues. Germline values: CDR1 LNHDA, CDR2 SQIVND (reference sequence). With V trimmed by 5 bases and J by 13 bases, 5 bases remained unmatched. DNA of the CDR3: TGTGCCAGTAGTGGACTAGCGGGAGGGCCGCCGTACTTC. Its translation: CASSGLAGGPPYF.

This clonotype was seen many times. This CDR3 is CASSQDFGTSEQYF. The CDR3, as DNA: TGTGCCAGCAGCCAAGATTTTGGGACATCCGAGCAGTACTTC. The chain links TRBV14 to TRBJ2-7; possible D gene TRBD1, 6 bases. Trimming left V 0 bases short and J 6 bases short, with 12 bases between. CDR1 SGHDN and CDR2 FVKESK come from the germline V gene. The CDR3 extends over 14 amino acids. The whole variable domain, remainder taken from reference TRBV14 and TRBJ2-7, is EAGVTQFPSHSVIEKGQTVTLRCDPISGHDNLYWYRRVMGKEIKFLLHFVKESKQDESGMPNNRFLAERTGGTYSTLKVQPAELEDSGVYFCASSQDFGTSEQYFGPGTRLTVT.

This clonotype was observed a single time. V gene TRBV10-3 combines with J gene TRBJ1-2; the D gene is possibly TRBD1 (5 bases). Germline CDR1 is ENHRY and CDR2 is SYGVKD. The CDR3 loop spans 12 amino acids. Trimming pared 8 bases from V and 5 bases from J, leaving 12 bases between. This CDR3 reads CAIFRGTYGYTF. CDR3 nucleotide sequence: TGTGCCATCTTTAGAGGGACTTATGGCTACACCTTC.

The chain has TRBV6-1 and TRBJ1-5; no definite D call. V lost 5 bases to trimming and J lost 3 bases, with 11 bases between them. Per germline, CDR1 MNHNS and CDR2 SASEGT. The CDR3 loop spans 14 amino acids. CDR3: CASSYPQDNQPQHF. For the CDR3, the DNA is TGTGCCAGCAGTTACCCACAAGACAATCAGCCCCAGCATTTT.

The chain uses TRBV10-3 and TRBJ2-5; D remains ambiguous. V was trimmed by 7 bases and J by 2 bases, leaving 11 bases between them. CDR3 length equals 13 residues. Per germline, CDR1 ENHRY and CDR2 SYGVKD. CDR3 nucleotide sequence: TGTGCCATCACCGATAGGGAACAAGAGACCCAGTACTTC. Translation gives CAITDREQETQYF.

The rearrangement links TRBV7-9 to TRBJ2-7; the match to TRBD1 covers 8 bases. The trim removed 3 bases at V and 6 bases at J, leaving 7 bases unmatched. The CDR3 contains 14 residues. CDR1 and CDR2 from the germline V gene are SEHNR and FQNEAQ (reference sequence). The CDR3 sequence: CASSFTGQVSEQYF. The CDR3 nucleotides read TGTGCCAGCAGCTTCACGGGACAGGTATCCGAGCAGTACTTC.

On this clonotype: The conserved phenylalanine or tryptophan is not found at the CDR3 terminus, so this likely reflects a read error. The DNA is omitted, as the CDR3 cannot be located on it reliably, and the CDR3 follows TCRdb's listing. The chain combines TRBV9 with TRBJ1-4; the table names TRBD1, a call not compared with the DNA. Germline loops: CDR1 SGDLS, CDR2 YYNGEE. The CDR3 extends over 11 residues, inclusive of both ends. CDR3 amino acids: CASSVDAGGDY.

The CDR3 loop reads CASSDRPGELFF. DNA for the CDR3: TGTGCCAGCAGTGACAGACCCGGGGAGCTGTTTTTT. This chain links TRBV2 with TRBJ2-2, with D unclear. CDR1 and CDR2 (germline): SNHLY, FYNNEI. This CDR3 spans 12 amino acids. Trimming took off 3 bases at V and 6 bases at J, with 5 bases between the two ends.

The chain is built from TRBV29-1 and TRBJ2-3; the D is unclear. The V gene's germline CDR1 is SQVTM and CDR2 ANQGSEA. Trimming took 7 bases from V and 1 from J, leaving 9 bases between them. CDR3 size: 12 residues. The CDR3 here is CSADHGTDTQYF. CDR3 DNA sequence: TGCAGCGCAGACCACGGCACAGATACGCAGTATTTT.

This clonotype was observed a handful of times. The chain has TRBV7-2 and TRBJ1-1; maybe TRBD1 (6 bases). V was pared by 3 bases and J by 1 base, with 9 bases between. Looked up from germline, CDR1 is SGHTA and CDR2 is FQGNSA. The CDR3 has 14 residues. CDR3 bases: TGTGCCAGCAGCTTGGGACATTCGAACACTGAAGCTTTCTTT. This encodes CASSLGHSNTEAFF.

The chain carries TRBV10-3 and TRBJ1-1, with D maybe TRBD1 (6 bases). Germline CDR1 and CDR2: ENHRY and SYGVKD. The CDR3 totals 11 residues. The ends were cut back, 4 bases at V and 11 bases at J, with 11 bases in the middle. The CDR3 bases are TGTGCCATCAGTGCGCAGGGGAGGGCTTTCTTT. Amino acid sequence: CAISAQGRAFF.